This T cell receptor beta chain originates from a study of cytomegalovirus exposure and HLA in healthy donors. Only a few counts were recorded for this clone. Antigen specificity is unknown. Unmatched junction bases numbered 0, after V lost 0 bases and J lost 2 bases. This CDR3 has 15 residues. CDR1 and CDR2 (germline): SGDLS, YYNGEE. PCR amplification relied on 60 Vbeta primers (plus 13 Jbeta primers). Sequenced by immunoSEQ multiplex PCR; TCRdb stores in-frame clones only, minus some. This table holds some 120,000 clones, about 69% found once. Findings and caveats of the study: Associated with cytomegalovirus, according to the listing, were some 150 TCR beta chains. 87-base-pair reads could not separate some V segments, including TRBV6-2 and TRBV6-3.

Material for sequencing was PBMCs. The genes are TRBV9 and TRBJ2-1; TRBD1 aligns across 9 bases. The clonotype originates from a man aged 25 to 45 in good health and CMV-seronegative. CDR3 in DNA: TGTGCCAGCAGCGTAGGACAGGGGGCCTACAATGAGCAGTTCTTC. Translation: CASSVGQGAYNEQFF.